At least ten counts were recorded for the clone carrying this TCR beta chain. TCRdb re-called the 5' RACE reads with MiXCR, one entry per CDR3 protein. In the table there are about 35,000 distinct CDR3 sequences, about 6% of which are singletons. The CDR3 loop spans 12 amino acids. Deletions cut 5 bases from V and 4 bases from J, with 9 bases between. Germline V gives CDR1 MDHEN, CDR2 SYDVKM. This record comes from a study of early T cells in non-severe SARS-CoV-2 infection. The J gene is TRBJ2-7, the V gene TRBV28; no firm D call. The sequenced sample was whole blood. The receptor comes from an adult who was a healthcare worker with PCR-confirmed SARS-CoV-2 infection or an uninfected control (not recorded which). The CDR3, as DNA: TGTGCCAGCAGTCAAAACCAATACGAGCAGTACTTC. It specifies CASSQNQYEQYF. The variable domain in full, completed from reference TRBV28 and TRBJ2-7, reads DVKVTQSSRYLVKRTGEKVFLECVQDMDHENMFWYRQDPGLGLRLIYFSYDVKMKEKGDIPEGYSVSREKKERFSLILESASTNQTSMYLCASSQNQYEQYFGPGTRLTVT.